This T cell receptor (beta chain) originates from a study of shared clonotypes between healthy human individuals. Study at large: In total, the donors were two women and a few men aged 18 to 49.

Authors' processing steps: In the immunoSEQ data, sequences were junction-only and lacked quality scores, so filtering differed. Sequenced by immunoSEQ multiplex PCR; TCRdb stores in-frame clones only, minus some. The V and J calls and the clone size are those of that table, but D and trimming were determined from the DNA. The sample lists more than 400,000 clones; 81% were seen once. The V gene lost 10 bases and the J gene lost 5 bases, with 18 bases spanning the gap. Germline assignment: CDR1 LNHDA and CDR2 SQIVND (reference sequence). This CDR3 is 14 amino acids long. All donors were healthy HIV-negative adults lacking recent acute infections or vaccinations. This clone was found once.

The sequencing input was PBMCs. The sequence was obtained from a woman aged 40 to 50 in good health. Some clones in this sample may be carry-over from other donors' samples. V is TRBV19 and J is TRBJ2-1; possible D gene TRBD2, 6 bases. The CDR3 DNA is TGTGCCATTGCCGGCCGCGGGAATAACAATGAGCAGTTCTTC. This gives the protein CAIAGRGNNNEQFF.